These T cell receptor beta chains were read from a single sample in a study of beta chain features in type 1 diabetes. Data came from immunoSEQ multiplex PCR; TCRdb stores just in-frame clones and leaves some out. This table has 850,000 to 900,000 clones, roughly 16% appearing once. Source material: naive CD4+ T cells from blood. Receptor source: a woman between 18 and 30 years old in good health. Both conserved end residues are part of each CDR3. The order of the fields is J gene, clone size, V gene, D gene, CDR3 protein, CDR3 DNA. D genes are given only for firm matches. Some rows mark clone size as missing; the rest say once, few, many or name a class of expanded clone.

J gene: TRBJ2-5
clone size: few
V gene: TRBV2
D gene: TRBD1
CDR3 protein: CASSPDRVETQYF
CDR3 DNA: TGTGCCAGCAGTCCCGACAGGGTAGAGACCCAGTACTTC

J gene: TRBJ2-1
clone size: few
V gene: TRBV7-2
D gene: .
CDR3 protein: CASSPRTGYNEQFF
CDR3 DNA: TGTGCCAGCAGCCCACGGACTGGTTACAATGAGCAGTTCTTC

J gene: TRBJ1-2
clone size: .
V gene: TRBV29-1
D gene: .
CDR3 protein: CSVLQGPSYGYTF
CDR3 DNA: TGCAGCGTACTACAGGGCCCCTCTTATGGCTACACCTTC

J gene: TRBJ2-5
clone size: few
V gene: TRBV2
D gene: .
CDR3 protein: CASSQQILETQYF
CDR3 DNA: TGTGCCAGCAGTCAACAAATTCTGGAGACCCAGTACTTC

J gene: TRBJ1-2
clone size: few
V gene: TRBV2
D gene: .
CDR3 protein: CASSLQFDYGYTF
CDR3 DNA: TGTGCCAGCAGTTTGCAGTTTGACTATGGCTACACCTTC

J gene: TRBJ2-5
clone size: .
V gene: TRBV28
D gene: TRBD1
CDR3 protein: CASQNRGETQYF
CDR3 DNA: TGTGCCAGTCAAAACAGGGGAGAGACCCAGTACTTC

J gene: TRBJ2-5
clone size: .
V gene: TRBV10-3
D gene: .
CDR3 protein: CAIGKYQETQYF
CDR3 DNA: TGTGCCATCGGGAAGTACCAAGAGACCCAGTACTTC

J gene: TRBJ1-5
clone size: .
V gene: TRBV10-3
D gene: TRBD1
CDR3 protein: CAISDDTGTGSQPQHF
CDR3 DNA: TGTGCCATCAGTGACGACACCGGGACAGGGAGTCAGCCCCAGCATTTT

J gene: TRBJ1-2
clone size: .
V gene: TRBV19
D gene: .
CDR3 protein: CASSTRTVLSYGYTF
CDR3 DNA: TGTGCCAGTAGTACCCGGACGGTTCTTTCCTATGGCTACACCTTC

J gene: TRBJ2-5
clone size: .
V gene: TRBV5-1
D gene: .
CDR3 protein: CASSLGQYQETQYF
CDR3 DNA: TGCGCCAGCAGCTTGGGACAGTACCAAGAGACCCAGTACTTC

J gene: TRBJ1-2
clone size: once
V gene: TRBV7-2
D gene: TRBD1
CDR3 protein: CASSSGTGFGYTF
CDR3 DNA: TGTGCCAGCAGTTCCGGGACAGGTTTTGGCTACACCTTC

J gene: TRBJ2-5
clone size: few
V gene: TRBV4-3
D gene: TRBD2
CDR3 protein: CASSRLAGGPETQYF
CDR3 DNA: TGCGCCAGCAGCCGACTAGCGGGAGGGCCTGAGACCCAGTACTTC

J gene: TRBJ1-5
clone size: .
V gene: TRBV6-1
D gene: TRBD1
CDR3 protein: CASSAHGTGGSNQPQHF
CDR3 DNA: TGTGCCAGCAGTGCCCATGGGACAGGGGGAAGCAATCAGCCCCAGCATTTT

J gene: TRBJ2-7
clone size: .
V gene: TRBV28
D gene: .
CDR3 protein: CASSPQRGGFKKYF
CDR3 DNA: TGTGCCAGCAGTCCCCAACGAGGGGGGTTCAAAAAGTACTTC

J gene: TRBJ2-7
clone size: few
V gene: TRBV18
D gene: TRBD2
CDR3 protein: CASSPPGLAGGQEQYF
CDR3 DNA: TGTGCCAGCTCACCACCGGGACTAGCGGGAGGACAAGAGCAGTACTTC

J gene: TRBJ2-3
clone size: .
V gene: TRBV28
D gene: .
CDR3 protein: CASRPPGLRSSTDTQYF
CDR3 DNA: TGTGCCAGCAGACCCCCGGGACTTCGATCTAGCACAGATACGCAGTATTTT

J gene: TRBJ2-7
clone size: .
V gene: TRBV6-1
D gene: TRBD1
CDR3 protein: CASSAGDSNYEQYF
CDR3 DNA: TGTGCCAGCAGTGCAGGGGACAGTAACTACGAGCAGTACTTC

J gene: TRBJ2-2
clone size: few
V gene: TRBV23-1
D gene: .
CDR3 protein: CASTPPWQGPSNTGELFF
CDR3 DNA: TGCGCCAGCACTCCACCATGGCAGGGGCCCTCTAACACCGGGGAGCTGTTTTTT

J gene: TRBJ2-7
clone size: few
V gene: TRBV10-3
D gene: TRBD1
CDR3 protein: CAISTGTGPPYEQYF
CDR3 DNA: TGTGCCATCAGCACCGGGACAGGTCCCCCCTACGAGCAGTACTTC

J gene: TRBJ1-3
clone size: few
V gene: TRBV9
D gene: .
CDR3 protein: CASSLETAGNTIYF
CDR3 DNA: TGTGCCAGCAGCCTCGAGACAGCTGGAAACACCATATATTTT

J gene: TRBJ1-2
clone size: .
V gene: TRBV9
D gene: .
CDR3 protein: CASSLEGGYTF
CDR3 DNA: TGTGCCAGCAGCCTCGAGGGTGGCTACACCTTC

J gene: TRBJ1-2
clone size: few
V gene: TRBV10-3
D gene: .
CDR3 protein: CAISVNSPNYGYTF
CDR3 DNA: TGTGCCATCAGTGTTAACAGTCCTAACTATGGCTACACCTTC

J gene: TRBJ2-5
clone size: .
V gene: TRBV7-2
D gene: .
CDR3 protein: CASSLGNVETQYF
CDR3 DNA: TGTGCCAGCAGCTTAGGCAACGTGGAGACCCAGTACTTC

J gene: TRBJ2-5
clone size: few
V gene: TRBV5-1
D gene: .
CDR3 protein: CASSLNFYQETQYF
CDR3 DNA: TGCGCCAGCAGCTTAAACTTCTATCAAGAGACCCAGTACTTC

J gene: TRBJ2-3
clone size: few
V gene: TRBV11-2
D gene: .
CDR3 protein: CASSPLFSGADTQYF
CDR3 DNA: TGTGCCAGCAGCCCCCTTTTTTCGGGGGCAGATACGCAGTATTTT

J gene: TRBJ2-1
clone size: .
V gene: TRBV5-4
D gene: TRBD2
CDR3 protein: CASSHNGRAVNEQFF
CDR3 DNA: TGTGCCAGCAGCCACAACGGGAGGGCGGTAAATGAGCAGTTCTTC